Sequencing of this T cell receptor beta chain was carried out in a study of T cells in Graves' hyperthyroidism and ophthalmopathy. This CDR3 spans 15 amino acids. From germline, CDR1 is SGHRS and CDR2 YFSETQ. J was trimmed by 7 bases and V by 1 base; bases with no gene match: 7. Ophthalmopathy patients all had a Clinical Activity Score of at least 3, a NOSPECS grade of at least 4 and disease under 3 months old. Researchers took RNA transcripts and amplified the TCR beta CDR3 regions from them. When the TCR CDR3 underwent first-round RT-PCR, the HTBI primer set was used. One entry per CDR3 protein results from TCRdb running MiXCR on the multiplex PCR reads. The sample lists 620,000 or so distinct CDR3 sequences; roughly 14% were seen once. General study results and limits: A 13 V-J signature model discriminated ophthalmopathy versus stable hyperthyroidism.

This clonotype occurred many times. Its antigen is unidentified. This sequence was found in a woman between 50 and 59 years old with Graves' ophthalmopathy. V gene TRBV5-1 combines with J gene TRBJ2-2; TRBD1 matches 7 bases. Sequencing was done on a sample of blood. The CDR3 nucleotides read TGCGCCAGCAGCTTGAGAGGGGGCGGTATCGGGGAGCTGTTTTTT. Its protein is CASSLRGGGIGELFF.